Following are 30 T cell receptor beta chains from one sample sequenced in a study of Graves' ophthalmopathy and Graves' hyperthyroidism. Investigators amplified TCR beta CDR3 regions from RNA transcripts. Second-round multiplex PCR came after first-round RT-PCR with HTBI primers. TCRdb re-derived calls from the multiplex PCR reads in MiXCR, one entry per CDR3 protein. Among some 210,000 distinct CDR3 sequences, 29% were seen once, and the ten largest hold about 9.3%. Sequences were obtained from peripheral blood. The receptors shown here come from a middle-aged man with Graves' ophthalmopathy.

This clonotype was observed at least ten times. The CDR3 DNA reads TGCAGTGCCCAAACCGGGACTAGGGGAGGGAACTACGAGCAGTACTTC. It encodes CSAQTGTRGGNYEQYF. The V gene is TRBV20-1, the J gene TRBJ2-7, with 8 bases identical to TRBD2. The CDR3 consists of 16 residues. Germline CDR1 and CDR2: DFQATT and SNEGSKA (reference sequence). V lost 6 bases, J lost 3 bases, and 16 bases stayed unmatched.

This clonotype was counted many times. The chain employs TRBV20-1 and TRBJ2-7; possibly TRBD1 for D (6 bases). Between the trimmed V and J ends, which lost 4 bases and 4 bases, there was a span of 17 bases. Germline assignment: CDR1 DFQATT and CDR2 SNEGSKA (reference sequence). The CDR3 length is 14 residues. DNA for the CDR3: TGCAGTGCTACCATCGGCGCGAGGGGGTACGAGCAGTACTTC. Translating it yields CSATIGARGYEQYF.

The table lists this clonotype with many counts. CDR3 loop: CASSYGLAGVQETQYF. The CDR3 bases are TGTGCCAGCAGTTACGGACTAGCGGGAGTGCAAGAGACCCAGTACTTC. This sequence joins TRBV6-2 or TRBV6-3 and TRBJ2-5; TRBD2 matches 13 bases. The junction had 2 bases not matched to a gene; V was cut back by 2 bases and J by 2 bases. This CDR3 is built from 16 residues. From germline, CDR1 is MNHEY and CDR2 SVGEGT.

In this sample, this clonotype turned up many times. V is TRBV18 and J is TRBJ2-7; 7 bases agree with TRBD1. V lost 4 bases and J lost 2; bases outside the gene matches: 8. The CDR3 covers 15 residues. Germline CDR1 KGHSH, CDR2 LQKENI. The CDR3 spells CASSRVSGGTYEQYF. CDR3 bases: TGTGCCAGCTCACGCGTTTCAGGGGGAACCTACGAGCAGTACTTC.

This chain joins TRBV30 and TRBJ2-7; unclear D gene. CDR3 length equals 13 residues. Germline V gene data show CDR1 as GTSNPN and CDR2 as SVGIG (reference sequence). V lost 4 bases to trimming and J lost 1 base, with 11 bases between them. The CDR3 bases are TGTGCCTGGAATGACGGAGCATCCTACGAGCAGTACTTC. It encodes CAWNDGASYEQYF.

The sample holds many counts of this clonotype. The genes are TRBV12-5 and TRBJ1-1; TRBD1 matches at 10 bases. The CDR3 consists of 14 residues. CDR1 is LGHNT and CDR2 is FRNRAP in the germline V gene. Trimming at V came to 1 base and at J to 6 bases, leaving 2 bases not matched to a gene. The CDR3 here is CASGLGQGAAEAFF. The CDR3, as DNA: TGTGCTAGTGGTTTGGGACAGGGGGCTGCTGAAGCTTTCTTT.

This clonotype was recorded at least ten times. The gene calls are TRBV5-1 and TRBJ2-7; unclear D gene. V lost 3 bases, J lost 3 bases, and 7 bases lay in between. The CDR3 length is 12 residues. Germline CDR1 reads SGHRS; CDR2 reads YFSETQ. In DNA, the CDR3 is TGCGCCAGCAGCTCAGACAACTACGAGCAGTACTTC. It is translated as CASSSDNYEQYF.

This clonotype showed up just a few times. The J gene is TRBJ1-1, the V gene TRBV7-8, with TRBD1 identical over 10 bases. The V and J ends lost 5 bases and 5 bases, in that order; junction bases with no gene match: 8. This CDR3 has 15 amino acids. Germline assignment: CDR1 SGHVS and CDR2 FQNEAQ. For the CDR3, the DNA is TGTGCCAGCAGCGGATACGGACAGGGGGGGACTGAAGCTTTCTTT. This translates into CASSGYGQGGTEAFF.

This clonotype was seen at least ten times. The chain joins TRBV19 to TRBJ1-1; TRBD1 agrees at 7 bases. The V gene end was trimmed by 5 bases and the J gene end by 2 bases; junction bases not matched to a gene: 8. The CDR3 totals 15 residues. CDR1 LNHDA and CDR2 SQIVND come from the germline V gene (reference sequence). In nucleotides, the CDR3 is TGTGCCAGTAGTCCTGACAGGGCGGGAAACACTGAAGCTTTCTTT. Translating it yields CASSPDRAGNTEAFF.

Ten or more counts support this clonotype. The rearrangement uses TRBV2 and TRBJ1-2; the D gene is possibly TRBD1 (5 bases). The CDR3 has 15 amino acids. CDR1 is SNHLY and CDR2 is FYNNEI in the germline V gene. Deletions cut 2 bases from V and 7 bases from J, with 17 bases between. The CDR3 protein is CASSEQGPGSGGYTF. The CDR3 nucleotides are TGTGCCAGCAGTGAACAGGGACCAGGCTCGGGTGGCTACACCTTC. The full variable domain, in which reference TRBV2 and TRBJ1-2 provide the parts outside the CDR3, is EPEVTQTPSHQVTQMGQEVILRCVPISNHLYFYWYRQILGQKVEFLVSFYNNEISEKSEIFDDQFSVERPDGSNFTLKIRSTKLEDSAMYFCASSEQGPGSGGYTFGSGTRLTVV.

This clonotype has at least ten counts. The chain uses TRBV6-2 or TRBV6-3 and TRBJ1-1, with D maybe TRBD1 (6 bases). With 4 bases removed from V and 0 bases from J, the gap between germline ends came to 21 bases. The CDR3 has 18 residues. Germline V gene sequence: CDR1 MNHEY, CDR2 SVGEGT. CDR3 protein: CASSSPSLQGGMNTEAFF. Written as DNA, the CDR3 is TGTGCCAGCAGTTCCCCTTCTTTACAGGGTGGGATGAACACTGAAGCTTTCTTT.

The V gene is TRBV24-1, the J gene TRBJ2-5, with D possibly being TRBD1 (5 bases). The germline V and J ends were trimmed by 9 bases and 1 base, with 11 bases remaining between them. Per germline, CDR1 KGHDR and CDR2 SFDVKD. The CDR3 spans 13 residues. The DNA for the CDR3 is TGTGCCACCGGAGAAGGGGCCCAAGAGACCCAGTACTTC. It encodes CATGEGAQETQYF.

The table lists this clonotype with many counts. The chain uses TRBV6-2 or TRBV6-3 and TRBJ2-7; 11 bases fit TRBD2. V lost 2 bases, J lost 0 bases, and 9 bases stayed unmatched. This CDR3 has 18 residues. The germline gives CDR1 MNHEY, CDR2 SVGEGT. The CDR3 protein is CASSYPLKLAGASYEQYF. The DNA of the CDR3 is TGTGCCAGCAGTTACCCGCTTAAACTAGCGGGGGCCTCCTACGAGCAGTACTTC.

Many counts were recorded for this clonotype. This chain joins TRBV6-1 and TRBJ1-3, with a tentative D call TRBD1 (5 bases). Trimming removed 5 bases at V and 5 bases at J, with 10 bases between. This CDR3 contains 13 residues. The germline gives CDR1 MNHNS, CDR2 SASEGT. The DNA for the CDR3 is TGTGCCAGCAGTCGTCCAGGGAGAAACACCATATATTTT. The encoded protein is CASSRPGRNTIYF.

V gene TRBV6-2 or TRBV6-3 combines with J gene TRBJ2-7; no firm D call. CDR1 is MNHEY and CDR2 is SVGEGT in the germline V gene. The CDR3 consists of 13 residues. Trimming took 6 bases from V and 6 from J, leaving 15 bases between them. The CDR3 nucleotides are TGTGCCAGCAGCCACCCCCTGTGGCTCGAGCAGTACTTC. Amino acid sequence: CASSHPLWLEQYF.

In this sample, this clonotype turned up many times. This chain links TRBV6-1 with TRBJ1-5; 10 nucleotides match TRBD1. V gave up 6 bases and J gave up 6 bases; unmatched junction bases: 5. In germline, CDR1 is MNHNS, CDR2 SASEGT. CDR3 size: 14 residues. CDR3 region: CASRPGTGVQPQHF. In DNA form, the CDR3 reads TGTGCCAGCAGACCCGGGACAGGGGTTCAGCCCCAGCATTTT.

This sequence joins TRBV6-5 and TRBJ1-5; the D gene is possibly TRBD1 (5 bases). The V gene lost 0 bases and the J gene lost 2 bases, with 8 bases spanning the gap. Looked up from germline, CDR1 is MNHEY and CDR2 is SVGAGI. The CDR3 totals 15 residues. CDR3 in DNA: TGTGCCAGCAGTTACTCAGAGGGGCGCAATCAGCCCCAGCATTTT. Its translation is CASSYSEGRNQPQHF.

This chain connects TRBV6-1 to TRBJ2-6; D unclear. Trimming shortened V by 5 bases and J by 2 bases, and 4 bases separated the two germline ends. CDR1 and CDR2 (germline): MNHNS, SASEGT. This CDR3 is 13 amino acids long. The CDR3 protein is CASSTPGANVLTF. CDR3 coding DNA: TGTGCCAGCAGTACCCCTGGGGCCAACGTCCTGACTTTC.

This clonotype was observed many times. The chain uses TRBV19 and TRBJ2-2; D is unresolved. The CDR3 sequence is 15 residues long. Trimming removed 4 bases at V and 3 bases at J, with 12 bases between. Germline V gene data show CDR1 as LNHDA and CDR2 as SQIVND (reference sequence). CDR3 region: CASSKNSLDTGELFF. CDR3 DNA sequence: TGTGCCAGTAGTAAAAACAGTTTGGACACCGGGGAGCTGTTTTTT.

This clonotype was seen repeatedly, ten times or more. The chain joins TRBV11-2 to TRBJ2-2; D is perhaps TRBD1 or TRBD2 (5 bases each). The CDR3 is made up of 15 amino acids. V was trimmed by 0 bases and J by 6 bases, leaving 11 bases between them. Germline assignment: CDR1 SGHAT and CDR2 FQNNGV. The CDR3, as DNA: TGTGCCAGCAGCTTAGAGGGGGTTATCTCCGGGGAGCTGTTTTTT. As protein: CASSLEGVISGELFF.

Ten or more counts support this clonotype. The rearrangement links TRBV9 to TRBJ2-7; D not certain. This CDR3 contains 11 residues. The V end was cut by 0 bases, the J end by 6 bases, with 4 bases between. Germline V gives CDR1 SGDLS, CDR2 YYNGEE. The CDR3 DNA follows: TGTGCCAGCAGCGTAGTTCGCGAGCAGTACTTC. This codes for CASSVVREQYF.

This clonotype came up once. CDR3 sequence reads: CASGLRVSDRDSYEQYF. CDR3 coding DNA: TGTGCTAGTGGTTTGAGAGTCTCGGACAGGGACTCCTACGAGCAGTACTTC. The chain combines TRBV12-5 with TRBJ2-7, with 8 bases lining up with TRBD1. V was pared by 2 bases and J by 0 bases, with 9 bases of the junction left unmatched. The V gene's germline CDR1 is LGHNT and CDR2 FRNRAP. The CDR3 has 17 residues.

This chain uses TRBV10-3 with TRBJ2-2, with a weak D call TRBD2 (5 bases). CDR3 length: 14 residues. Germline V gene lookup returns CDR1 ENHRY and CDR2 SYGVKD. Deletions cut 2 bases from V and 5 bases from J, with 9 bases between. CDR3 sequence: CAISEVGETGELFF. CDR3 sequence (DNA): TGTGCCATCAGTGAGGTGGGAGAGACCGGGGAGCTGTTTTTT.

Many counts were recorded for this clonotype. This chain connects TRBV5-6 to TRBJ2-7; 13 bases are shared with TRBD2. The CDR3 length is 13 residues. Germline CDR1 is SGHDT and CDR2 is YYEEEE. V lost 2 bases and J lost 9; bases outside the gene matches: 2. The CDR3 spells CASSFGLAGVQYF. In DNA, the CDR3 is TGTGCCAGCAGCTTTGGACTAGCGGGAGTGCAGTACTTC.

V usage is TRBV6-5 and J usage is TRBJ1-3; D might be TRBD1 (5 bases). From germline, CDR1 is MNHEY and CDR2 SVGAGI. The CDR3 covers 15 residues. Trimming cost V 0 bases and J 3 bases, with 9 bases left between them. Written as DNA, the CDR3 is TGTGCCAGCAGTTACTCGATAGGGGTTGGAAACACCATATATTTT. Encoded protein: CASSYSIGVGNTIYF.

This clonotype has ten or more counts. This chain uses TRBV7-9 with TRBJ2-7; the D is unclear. The CDR3 totals 11 residues. Germline CDR1 and CDR2: SEHNR and FQNEAQ (reference sequence). The ends were cut back, 6 bases at V and 4 bases at J, with 7 bases in the middle. CDR3 sequence (DNA): TGTGCCAGCAGTAATATTTACGAGCAGTACTTC. This codes for CASSNIYEQYF.

This chain connects TRBV11-2 to TRBJ2-7; TRBD2 aligns across 10 bases. This CDR3 spans 18 amino acids. V lost 5 bases to trimming and J lost 5 bases; unmatched junction nucleotides: 18. CDR1 and CDR2 from the germline V gene are SGHAT and FQNNGV. The CDR3 nucleotides read TGTGCCAGCAGCCCCGAGGCCTTCCGGGCTAGCGGGAGCGACGAGCAGTACTTC. Its protein is CASSPEAFRASGSDEQYF.

This clonotype appeared many times. The V gene is TRBV7-2, the J gene TRBJ2-4, with unresolved D. V lost 2 bases and J lost 5, with 16 bases in between. CDR3 size: 16 residues. Germline lookup yields CDR1 SGHTA and CDR2 FQGNSA. The chain's CDR3 is CASSLMASRPQNIQYF. The CDR3, as DNA: TGTGCCAGCAGCTTAATGGCGTCGAGGCCTCAAAACATTCAGTACTTC.

Details on this clonotype: A much larger clone lies a single base off, so this may be a read error. It is likely a read error, because the conserved phenylalanine at the end of the CDR3 is missing. The DNA is left out, because the CDR3 cannot be placed on it with certainty; the CDR3 is given as TCRdb lists it. This sequence joins TRBV4-3 and TRBJ2-5; the table's D call TRBD2 went unverified against the DNA. The CDR3 totals 13 residues, both ends included. The germline gives CDR1 LGHNA, CDR2 YSLEER. The CDR3 sequence: CASSQALGALEYS.

Ten or more counts support this clonotype. The rearrangement links TRBV28 to TRBJ1-5; D gene unclear. Germline CDR1 and CDR2: MDHEN and SYDVKM. The CDR3 spans 14 residues. The V and J ends lost 5 bases and 9 bases respectively, with 17 bases between them. CDR3 protein: CASSAALRYRPQHF. The CDR3 nucleotides are TGTGCCAGCAGTGCCGCCCTGCGTTATCGGCCCCAGCATTTT.